This TCR beta chain was captured by sequencing in a study of T cell clusters in autoimmune cytopenias. Broader study findings: Primary autoimmune cytopenia patients appeared to lack physiological T cell clusters present in healthy donors. TRB repertoire shifts in secondary cytopenia and chronic lymphocytic leukemia mostly reflected lymphoma, not autoimmunity. Comparing secondary cytopenia with chronic lymphocytic leukemia showed no cluster-lack signature, apparently masked by lymphoma repertoire.

Measured by frequency, this clonotype is medium-sized (0.01 to 0.1%). What it binds is not known. Some 34,000 genome equivalents of blood DNA were amplified for TRB. This CDR3 is 15 amino acids long. CDR1 is KGHSH, CDR2 LQKENI, per germline. TRB was amplified by touch-down multiplex PCR, primer pools A and B combined. TCRdb derives one entry per CDR3 protein from the multiplex PCR reads, leaving out DNA. This sample contains 5,000 to 6,500 distinct CDR3 sequences. The sequencing sample was made of peripheral blood. The receptor was isolated from a human donor with an autoimmune cytopenia or autoimmune hepatitis (not recorded which). V is TRBV18 and J is TRBJ2-1; as DNA is missing, the TRBD2 call by TCRdb cannot be tested. CDR3 residues: CASSSPQDSYNEQFF.